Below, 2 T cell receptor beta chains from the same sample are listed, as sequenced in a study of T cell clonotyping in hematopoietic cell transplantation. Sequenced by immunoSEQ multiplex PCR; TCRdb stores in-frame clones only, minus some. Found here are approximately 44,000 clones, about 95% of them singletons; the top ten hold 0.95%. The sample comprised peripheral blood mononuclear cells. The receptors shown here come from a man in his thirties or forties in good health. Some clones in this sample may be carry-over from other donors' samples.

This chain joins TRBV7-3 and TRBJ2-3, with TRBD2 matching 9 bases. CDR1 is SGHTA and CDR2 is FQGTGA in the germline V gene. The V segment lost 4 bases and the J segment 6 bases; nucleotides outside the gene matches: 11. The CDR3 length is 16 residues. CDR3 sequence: CASSSPRAGGGDTQYF. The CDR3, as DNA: TGTGCCAGCAGCTCCCCCAGGGCGGGAGGGGGGGATACGCAGTATTTT.

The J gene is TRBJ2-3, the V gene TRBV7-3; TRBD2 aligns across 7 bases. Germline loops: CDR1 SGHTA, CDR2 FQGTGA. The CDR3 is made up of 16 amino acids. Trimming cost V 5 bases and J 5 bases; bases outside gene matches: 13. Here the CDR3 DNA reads TGTGCCAGCAGCCCGGGGAGGGTCGAACGTGGAGATACGCAGTATTTT. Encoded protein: CASSPGRVERGDTQYF.